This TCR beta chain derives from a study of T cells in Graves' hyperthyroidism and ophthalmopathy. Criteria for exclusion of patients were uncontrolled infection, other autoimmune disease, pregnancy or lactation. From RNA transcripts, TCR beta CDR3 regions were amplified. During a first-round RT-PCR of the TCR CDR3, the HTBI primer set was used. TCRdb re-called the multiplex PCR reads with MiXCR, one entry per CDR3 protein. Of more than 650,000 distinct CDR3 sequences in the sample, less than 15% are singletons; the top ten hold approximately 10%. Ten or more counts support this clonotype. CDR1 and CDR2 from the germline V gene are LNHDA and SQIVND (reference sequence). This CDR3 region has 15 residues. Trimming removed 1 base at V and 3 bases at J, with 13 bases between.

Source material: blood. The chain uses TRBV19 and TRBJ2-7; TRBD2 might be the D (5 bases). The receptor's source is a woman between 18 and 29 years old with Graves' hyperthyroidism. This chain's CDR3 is CASSIAYLAGYEQYF. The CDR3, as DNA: TGTGCCAGTAGTATAGCGTACCTGGCGGGCTACGAGCAGTACTTC.